A selection of T cell receptor beta chains follows, all from one sample in a study of blood T cell repertoires in COVID-19. Using immunoSEQ multiplex PCR, the repertoire was profiled, and TCRdb retains in-frame clones only, with some absent. The data show approximately 260,000 clones, with about 90% seen just once and around 6.9% held by the top ten. Material: peripheral blood. The receptors here all came from a man between 60 and 75 years old who had recovered from COVID-19. Each CDR3 is given with its conserved first and last residue.

V	J	CDR3
TRBV6-6	TRBJ2-1	CATQRTSGYNEQFF
TRBV7-9	TRBJ1-1	CASSSWASGGNAEAFF
TRBV11-2	TRBJ2-1	CASSFKLERPHNEQFF
TRBV9	TRBJ2-3	CASSVDSHSTDTQYF
TRBV19	TRBJ1-2	CASSVHRTNYGYTF
TRBV6-5	TRBJ1-2	CATTTLGIPNYGYTF
TRBV6-2/TRBV6-3	TRBJ2-3	CASSNPFSRGETDTQYF
TRBV28	TRBJ2-7	CASSSGQGFYEQYF
TRBV7-9	TRBJ1-5	CASSSVLNTDRLNQPQHF
TRBV6-5	TRBJ2-7	CASSYARPGYEQYF
TRBV13	TRBJ2-7	CASSLRVIGDEQYF